Each of the 30 T cell receptor beta chains below was sequenced from the same sample in a study of shared clonotypes between healthy human individuals. The table came from immunoSEQ multiplex PCR; TCRdb's copy has only in-frame clones and leaves some out. The sample lists some 2 million clones, 85% to 95% occurring once. Material: naive CD4+ T cells sorted from blood. Subset described: CD45RA+ positively selected. All receptors come from a man aged 18 to 29 in good health.

The chain recombines TRBV7-2 with TRBJ1-2; a possible D gene is TRBD1 (6 bases). CDR3 size: 13 residues. CDR1 SGHTA and CDR2 FQGNSA come from the germline V gene. V gave up 5 bases and J gave up 4 bases, with 11 bases separating them. The chain's CDR3 is CASSETGSYGYTF. CDR3 DNA sequence: TGTGCCAGCAGCGAAACAGGGAGCTATGGCTACACCTTC.

The V call is TRBV18, the J call TRBJ1-4; no definite D call. Germline CDR1 reads KGHSH; CDR2 reads LQKENI. CDR3 length equals 14 residues. V was shortened by 1 base and J by 8 bases, with 11 bases between the two germline ends. The CDR3 loop is CASSPLHTWEKLFF. Here the CDR3 DNA reads TGTGCCAGCTCACCACTGCACACGTGGGAAAAACTGTTTTTT.

The rearrangement links TRBV5-1 to TRBJ1-4; the D gene is possibly TRBD1 (5 bases). The germline gives CDR1 SGHRS, CDR2 YFSETQ. This CDR3 spans 19 amino acids. The V gene lost 1 base and the J gene lost 8 bases, with 27 bases spanning the gap. CDR3 protein: CASSLIVIEGPPEDEKLFF. CDR3 sequence (DNA): TGCGCCAGCAGCTTGATTGTTATCGAGGGGCCGCCCGAAGACGAAAAACTGTTTTTT.

This chain connects TRBV5-1 to TRBJ1-2, with D possibly being TRBD1 (5 bases). CDR3 length equals 14 residues. The germline V gene has CDR1 SGHRS and CDR2 YFSETQ. The V and J ends lost 4 bases and 5 bases respectively, with 15 bases between them. This CDR3 reads CASSPTGQTYGYTF. For the CDR3, the DNA is TGCGCCAGCAGCCCAACGGGGCAGACATATGGCTACACCTTC.

In the case of this clone: Other nucleotide sequences from this sample produce the same CDR3. J is TRBJ2-2 and V is TRBV5-1, with 8 bases that match TRBD1. In germline, CDR1 is SGHRS, CDR2 YFSETQ. This CDR3 region has 14 residues. Trimming at V came to 7 bases and at J to 1 base, leaving 3 bases not matched to a gene. CDR3 DNA: TGCGCCAGCTCGGACAGGGTGAACACCGGGGAGCTGTTTTTT. Encoded protein: CASSDRVNTGELFF.

The V and J genes are TRBV18 and TRBJ2-7, with D unresolved. Trimming cost V 6 bases and J 3 bases, with 18 bases left between them. CDR1 KGHSH and CDR2 LQKENI come from the germline V gene. The CDR3 contains 15 residues. The CDR3 nucleotides are TGTGCCAGCTCTTCCTCTTCTTTCTTCGGCTACGAGCAGTACTTC. Protein: CASSSSSFFGYEQYF.

The genes are TRBV5-5 and TRBJ2-7, with D uncertain. CDR3 length: 13 residues. Germline V gene lookup returns CDR1 SGHKS and CDR2 YYEKEE (reference sequence). V lost 4 bases, J lost 3 bases, and 11 bases lay in between. The CDR3 DNA follows: TGTGCCAGCAGCCCTCGGGTTTTCTACGAGCAGTACTTC. Translation gives CASSPRVFYEQYF.

The rearrangement joins TRBV5-6 to TRBJ2-7; D gene unclear. Per the germline V gene, CDR1 is SGHDT and CDR2 is YYEEEE. There are 12 residues in the CDR3. Trimming took off 3 bases at V and 2 bases at J, with 6 bases between the two ends. The CDR3 spells CASSSSTYEQYF. Written as DNA, the CDR3 is TGTGCCAGCAGCTCTTCAACCTACGAGCAGTACTTC.

The chain links TRBV19 to TRBJ2-7; unclear D gene. Trimming pared 1 base from V and 3 bases from J, leaving 7 bases between. The CDR3 length is 13 residues. Germline V gives CDR1 LNHDA, CDR2 SQIVND (reference sequence). The CDR3 nucleotides read TGTGCCAGTAGTATAGTTTCGAGCTACGAGCAGTACTTC. This encodes CASSIVSSYEQYF.

The J gene is TRBJ2-7, the V gene TRBV6-4, with D possibly being TRBD1 or TRBD2 (6 bases each). V lost 6 bases and J 2 bases, leaving 11 bases between the germline ends. Germline V gene sequence: CDR1 MRHNA, CDR2 SNTAGT. The CDR3 totals 13 residues. The CDR3 region is CASRRGTPYEQYF. The CDR3 DNA reads TGTGCCAGCAGGCGCGGGACACCCTACGAGCAGTACTTC.

The chain recombines TRBV7-2 with TRBJ1-1, with D unresolved. This CDR3 contains 13 residues. Deletions cut 5 bases from V and 6 bases from J, with 13 bases between. Germline V gene lookup returns CDR1 SGHTA and CDR2 FQGNSA. DNA of the CDR3: TGTGCCAGCAGCGTGGCCTTCTACGCTGAAGCTTTCTTT. It encodes CASSVAFYAEAFF.

This chain connects TRBV6-5 to TRBJ2-7; D call uncertain. Germline lookup yields CDR1 MNHEY and CDR2 SVGAGI. The germline V and J ends were trimmed by 5 bases and 1 base, with 12 bases remaining between them. The CDR3 runs 14 residues. Here the CDR3 DNA reads TGTGCCAGCAGTCGGCAAAAGGGATCCTACGAGCAGTACTTC. This encodes CASSRQKGSYEQYF.

The chain carries TRBV7-2 and TRBJ1-2; D is unresolved. This CDR3 is 16 amino acids long. Germline loops: CDR1 SGHTA, CDR2 FQGNSA. V gave up 5 bases and J gave up 5 bases, with 21 bases separating them. CDR3 nucleotides: TGTGCCAGCAGCGCTCACCGGACGTCGGGAGGTTATGGCTACACCTTC. Residues: CASSAHRTSGGYGYTF.

The chain links TRBV9 to TRBJ1-1, with D unresolved. The CDR3 totals 15 residues. Germline lookup yields CDR1 SGDLS and CDR2 YYNGEE. V gave up 0 bases and J gave up 3 bases, with 12 bases separating them. The CDR3 sequence: CASSVALPGHTEAFF. The CDR3 DNA reads as TGTGCCAGCAGCGTAGCTCTTCCAGGCCACACTGAAGCTTTCTTT.

The chain has TRBV18 and TRBJ1-1; D gene uncertain. The CDR3 is 13 residues long. The germline V gene has CDR1 KGHSH and CDR2 LQKENI. Trimming left V 2 bases short and J 6 bases short, with 10 bases between. CDR3 nucleotides: TGTGCCAGCTCACCAAATGATTGGGCTGAAGCTTTCTTT. Its translation is CASSPNDWAEAFF.

CDR3 sequence: CASSPGRVNTEAFF. CDR3 bases: TGCGCCAGCAGCCCGGGACGGGTAAACACTGAAGCTTTCTTT. The chain combines TRBV4-1 with TRBJ1-1, with a weak D call TRBD1 (5 bases). Trimming stripped 4 bases from V and 2 bases from J, with 11 bases between. The CDR3 spans 14 residues. Per germline, CDR1 MGHRA and CDR2 YSYEKL.

The chain has TRBV6-6 and TRBJ2-7, with 8 bases matching TRBD2. Germline trimming cut 4 bases from V and 5 bases from J; bases unmatched to any gene: 10. There are 15 residues in the CDR3. From germline, CDR1 is MNHNY and CDR2 SVGAGI (reference sequence). The CDR3: CASSFPAGAEDEQYF. The CDR3 DNA reads as TGTGCCAGCAGTTTCCCAGCGGGAGCCGAGGACGAGCAGTACTTC.

The rearrangement links TRBV7-2 to TRBJ1-2; 8 bases agree with TRBD1. The CDR3 covers 14 residues. V gave up 8 bases and J gave up 1 base; unmatched junction bases: 6. The V gene's germline CDR1 is SGHTA and CDR2 FQGNSA. CDR3 sequence (DNA): TGTGCCAGCTTAAAGGACAGGGATAACTATGGCTACACCTTC. Protein product: CASLKDRDNYGYTF. The full variable domain, rest sourced from reference TRBV7-2 and TRBJ1-2, is GAGVSQSPSNKVTEKGKDVELRCDPISGHTALYWYRQSLGQGLEFLIYFQGNSAPDKSGLPSDRFSAERTGGSVSTLTIQRTQQEDSAVYLCASLKDRDNYGYTFGSGTRLTVV.

The chain links TRBV2 to TRBJ2-1; 7 bases map to TRBD1. Per germline, CDR1 SNHLY and CDR2 FYNNEI. The CDR3 is 16 residues long. V shed 11 bases and J 9 bases; nucleotides not matched to a gene: 22. CDR3 nucleotides: TGTGCCGGATTAGGGGCTTCCCGAGGGGGCATGGGTGAGCAGTTCTTC. It translates to CAGLGASRGGMGEQFF.

The rearrangement joins TRBV6-1 to TRBJ2-7; 9 bases are shared with TRBD1. From germline, CDR1 is MNHNS and CDR2 SASEGT. The CDR3 consists of 15 residues. The junction had 7 bases not matched to a gene; V was cut back by 5 bases and J by 2 bases. CDR3: CASSRDRALAYEQYF. The DNA for the CDR3 is TGTGCCAGCAGTCGGGACAGGGCCTTGGCCTACGAGCAGTACTTC.

The chain has TRBV5-1 and TRBJ2-5; no clear D. V was pared by 1 base and J by 2 bases, with 6 bases between. The CDR3 spans 13 residues. Germline values: CDR1 SGHRS, CDR2 YFSETQ. CDR3 residues: CASSLFGQETQYF. The CDR3 nucleotides read TGCGCCAGCAGCTTGTTCGGGCAAGAGACCCAGTACTTC.

The chain combines TRBV7-9 with TRBJ1-1; 10 bases agree with TRBD1. The trim removed 4 bases at V and 11 bases at J, leaving 19 bases unmatched. The CDR3 runs 17 residues. Germline V CDR1 and CDR2: SEHNR, FQNEAQ (reference sequence). The CDR3 bases are TGTGCCAGCAGCTACACCTTCTTAACCGGGACAGGGGTAGAGGCTTTCTTT. Encoded protein: CASSYTFLTGTGVEAFF. The whole variable domain, remainder taken from reference TRBV7-9 and TRBJ1-1, is DTGVSQNPRHKITKRGQNVTFRCDPISEHNRLYWYRQTLGQGPEFLTYFQNEAQLEKSRLLSDRFSAERPKGSFSTLEIQRTEQGDSAMYLCASSYTFLTGTGVEAFFGQGTRLTVV.

V gene TRBV15 combines with J gene TRBJ1-3; D gene ambiguous. Per the germline V gene, CDR1 is LNHNV and CDR2 is YYDKDF (reference sequence). This CDR3 spans 16 amino acids. V was cut by 1 base and J by 0 bases, with 10 bases left in between. Here the CDR3 DNA reads TGTGCCACCAGCAGAGGAGAGACCGTCTCTGGAAACACCATATATTTT. This codes for CATSRGETVSGNTIYF.

The J gene is TRBJ2-7, the V gene TRBV4-2, with 16 bases identical to TRBD2. In germline, CDR1 is LGHNA, CDR2 YNFKEQ. Losses at the gene ends were 0 bases for V and 6 bases for J; bases not matched to a gene: 11. The CDR3 is 19 amino acids. Here the CDR3 DNA reads TGTGCCAGCAGCCAAGAGGGACTAGCGGGAGGGCCGTCGACCAGCGAGCAGTACTTC. Protein product: CASSQEGLAGGPSTSEQYF.

V is TRBV5-4 and J is TRBJ2-7; 12 bases are shared with TRBD1. J gave up 3 bases and V 3 bases, and 4 bases lay outside the gene matches. Germline CDR1 is SGHNT and CDR2 is YYREEE (reference sequence). The CDR3 length is 15 residues. The CDR3, as DNA: TGTGCCAGCAGCTCCGGGACAGGGGGCCTCTACGAGCAGTACTTC. It encodes CASSSGTGGLYEQYF. Full variable domain (outside the CDR3, taken from reference TRBV5-4 and TRBJ2-7): ETGVTQSPTHLIKTRGQQVTLRCSSQSGHNTVSWYQQALGQGPQFIFQYYREEENGRGNFPPRFSGLQFPNYSSELNVNALELDDSALYLCASSSGTGGLYEQYFGPGTRLTVT.

This sequence joins TRBV2 and TRBJ1-2, with TRBD1 as a possible D gene (6 bases). CDR1 and CDR2 (germline): SNHLY, FYNNEI. There are 14 residues in the CDR3. Between the trimmed V and J ends, which lost 7 bases and 2 bases, there was a span of 14 bases. CDR3 sequence reads: CASKPAGANYGYTF. The CDR3 DNA follows: TGTGCCAGCAAGCCCGCGGGGGCAAACTATGGCTACACCTTC.

The chain couples TRBV15 to TRBJ1-2; D is unclear. Germline values: CDR1 LNHNV, CDR2 YYDKDF (reference sequence). The CDR3 runs 13 residues. V dropped 1 base and J dropped 2 bases, with 5 bases sitting between them. The CDR3 is CATSRAENYGYTF. In DNA form, the CDR3 reads TGTGCCACCAGCAGAGCTGAGAACTATGGCTACACCTTC.

This clone was seen just once. V usage is TRBV7-3 and J usage is TRBJ1-3; maybe TRBD1 (6 bases). Germline V lookup: CDR1 SGHTA, CDR2 FQGTGA. The CDR3 has 13 residues. V was pared by 5 bases and J by 4 bases, with 9 bases between. CDR3 in DNA: TGTGCCAGCAGCGTAGACAGGGGAAACACCATATATTTT. Translated: CASSVDRGNTIYF. Full variable domain (missing parts from reference TRBV7-3 and TRBJ1-3): GAGVSQTPSNKVTEKGKYVELRCDPISGHTALYWYRQSLGQGPEFLIYFQGTGAADDSGLPNDRFFAVRPEGSVSTLKIQRTERGDSAVYLCASSVDRGNTIYFGEGSWLTVV.

V and J are TRBV2 and TRBJ2-7, with D maybe TRBD2 (6 bases). The CDR3 consists of 12 residues. Trimming stripped 9 bases from V and 4 bases from J, with 13 bases between. CDR1 is SNHLY and CDR2 is FYNNEI in the germline V gene. As DNA, the CDR3 is TGTGCCAGTCGGGAGCTCCAATACGAGCAGTACTTC. Its translation: CASRELQYEQYF.

This clone was observed a single time. J is TRBJ2-5 and V is TRBV14; TRBD2 aligns across 14 bases. There are 16 residues in the CDR3. Germline V gives CDR1 SGHDN, CDR2 FVKESK. V was pared by 8 bases and J by 5 bases, with 10 bases of the junction left unmatched. For the CDR3, the DNA is TGTGCCAGCGGAATCGGGACTAGCGGGAGCTGGGAGACCCAGTACTTC. Translating gives CASGIGTSGSWETQYF.